Below, 18 T cell receptor beta chains from the same sample are listed, as sequenced in a study of beta chain features in type 1 diabetes. Study findings and constraints: Type 1 diabetes patients showed a moderate but significant shortening of TCRB CDR3s in all four CD4+ subsets.

For these TCRs, the target antigens are not known. Investigators reverse transcribed all isolated RNA, so they sequenced expressed TCRB transcripts. TCRdb's copy holds only in-frame clones and misses some; the assay was immunoSEQ multiplex PCR. This repertoire shows hundreds of thousands of clones, 11% to 15% found once; its top ten account for just under 0.04%. The sample taken for sequencing was naive CD4+ T cells from blood. The receptors derive from a man aged 18 to 30 with type 1 diabetes.

The chain uses TRBV9 and TRBJ2-3, with unresolved D. The CDR3 has 11 amino acids. Germline V gives CDR1 SGDLS, CDR2 YYNGEE. V was trimmed by 6 bases and J by 6 bases, leaving 8 bases between them. The CDR3 loop reads CASNLGDTQYF. In DNA form, the CDR3 reads TGTGCCAGCAACCTCGGGGATACGCAGTATTTT.

Only a few counts were recorded for this clone. The rearrangement uses TRBV19 and TRBJ2-1, with D perhaps given as TRBD1 or TRBD2 (8 bases each). This CDR3 spans 12 amino acids. Germline V gene data show CDR1 as LNHDA and CDR2 as SQIVND (reference sequence). Deletions cut 7 bases from V and 12 bases from J, with 16 bases between. CDR3 sequence: CASTPGGTGQFF. In DNA, the CDR3 is TGTGCCAGTACTCCGGGAGGGACAGGGCAGTTCTTC.

This clone was seen a few times. This chain links TRBV29-1 with TRBJ1-5, with TRBD1 as a possible D gene (5 bases). With 6 bases removed from V and 4 bases from J, the gap between germline ends came to 13 bases. Germline V gene sequence: CDR1 SQVTM, CDR2 ANQGSEA. The CDR3 has 13 amino acids. The CDR3 region is CSVSGGGNQPQHF. CDR3 sequence (DNA): TGCAGCGTGAGCGGGGGTGGAAATCAGCCCCAGCATTTT.

This clone was seen more than once but under ten times. The gene calls are TRBV9 and TRBJ2-1; D unclear. The V and J ends lost 2 bases and 4 bases respectively, with 7 bases between them. Germline V gives CDR1 SGDLS, CDR2 YYNGEE. This CDR3 region has 13 residues. CDR3 loop: CASSVADYNEQFF. CDR3 in DNA: TGTGCCAGCAGCGTGGCAGATTACAATGAGCAGTTCTTC.

This clone came up a few times. The CDR3 here is CASSVGGLAASDTQYF. CDR3 sequence (DNA): TGTGCCAGCAGCGTTGGAGGACTAGCGGCTTCAGATACGCAGTATTTT. The chain joins TRBV9 to TRBJ2-3; 10 bases are a match to TRBD2. With V trimmed by 2 bases and J by 4 bases, 7 bases remained unmatched. Germline V gene data show CDR1 as SGDLS and CDR2 as YYNGEE. This CDR3 spans 16 amino acids. The full variable domain, completed using reference TRBV9 and TRBJ2-3, is DSGVTQTPKHLITATGQRVTLRCSPRSGDLSVYWYQQSLDQGLQFLIQYYNGEERAKGNILERFSAQQFPDLHSELNLSSLELGDSALYFCASSVGGLAASDTQYFGPGTRLTVL.

In its sample, this clone was seen a few times. This specimen includes other DNA sequences encoding the same CDR3. This rearrangement joins TRBV5-1 to TRBJ2-5, with D possibly being TRBD1 or TRBD2 (5 bases each). CDR3 length: 13 amino acids. V shed 4 bases and J shed 4 bases, with 11 bases lying between them. CDR1 is SGHRS, CDR2 YFSETQ, per germline. The CDR3 sequence: CASSPGTGETQYF. As DNA, the CDR3 is TGCGCCAGCAGCCCTGGGACCGGAGAGACCCAGTACTTC.

The V call is TRBV6-5, the J call TRBJ1-5; 7 bases fit TRBD1. J was trimmed by 1 base and V by 8 bases; bases with no gene match: 2. The CDR3 loop spans 13 amino acids. CDR1 and CDR2 from the germline V gene are MNHEY and SVGAGI. The CDR3, as DNA: TGTGCCAGCGGGGGACAGAGCAATCAGCCCCAGCATTTT. It is translated as CASGGQSNQPQHF.

This clone was detected a few times. The chain joins TRBV27 to TRBJ2-7; D unresolved. Germline V gives CDR1 MNHEY, CDR2 SMNVEV (reference sequence). This CDR3 has 13 amino acids. V was shortened by 1 base and J by 3 bases, with 7 bases between the two germline ends. The CDR3 reads CASSLLDGYEQYF. The CDR3, as DNA: TGTGCCAGCAGTTTATTGGATGGCTACGAGCAGTACTTC.

The gene calls are TRBV13 and TRBJ1-1, with TRBD1 as a possible D gene (5 bases). Germline V gene lookup returns CDR1 PRHDT and CDR2 FYEKMQ (reference sequence). The V end was cut by 5 bases, the J end by 7 bases, with 14 bases between. This CDR3 has 13 amino acids. This CDR3 reads CASSTRDGGEAFF. The CDR3 region has the DNA TGTGCCAGCAGCACAAGAGATGGGGGTGAAGCTTTCTTT.

The rearrangement uses TRBV7-2 and TRBJ2-1; no definite D call. CDR1 SGHTA and CDR2 FQGNSA come from the germline V gene. The CDR3 is made up of 15 amino acids. V shed 1 base and J shed 3 bases, with 10 bases lying between them. In DNA form, the CDR3 reads TGTGCCAGCAGCTTAGAGGCTACCTTCTACAATGAGCAGTTCTTC. This codes for CASSLEATFYNEQFF.

A few counts support this clone. The V call is TRBV28, the J call TRBJ2-2, with D perhaps TRBD1 or TRBD2 (6 bases each). CDR3 length equals 12 residues. Germline V gene lookup returns CDR1 MDHEN and CDR2 SYDVKM. Here the CDR3 reads CIGGSNTGELFF. CDR3 coding DNA: TGTATAGGGGGGAGTAACACCGGGGAGCTGTTTTTT.

This clone has just a few counts. The rearrangement uses TRBV5-1 and TRBJ2-1; weak D call: TRBD1 (6 bases). The CDR3 totals 13 residues. V lost 3 bases, J lost 8 bases, and 12 bases lay in between. Germline CDR1 SGHRS, CDR2 YFSETQ. The CDR3, as DNA: TGCGCCAGCAGCTCGACAGGTTTCCATGAGCAGTTCTTC. Amino acids: CASSSTGFHEQFF.

This clone showed up just a few times. This rearrangement joins TRBV9 to TRBJ2-2; D tentatively reads TRBD1 or TRBD2 (6 bases each). CDR3 length: 15 amino acids. CDR1 is SGDLS and CDR2 is YYNGEE in the germline V gene. V dropped 4 bases and J dropped 7 bases, with 17 bases sitting between them. CDR3 in amino acids: CASSLRRRGDGELFF. The CDR3 DNA is TGTGCCAGCAGCCTTCGACGGAGGGGGGACGGGGAGCTGTTTTTT.

This clone has just a few counts. The chain combines TRBV30 with TRBJ1-2; tentative D call: TRBD1 (5 bases). The germline gives CDR1 GTSNPN, CDR2 SVGIG (reference sequence). V was shortened by 0 bases and J by 7 bases, with 15 bases between the two germline ends. This CDR3 region has 14 residues. The CDR3 DNA follows: TGTGCCTGGAGTGTAAATTTTCGAGGGACTGGCTACACCTTC. As protein: CAWSVNFRGTGYTF.

V is TRBV5-1 and J is TRBJ2-3, with D hard to call. The germline V gene has CDR1 SGHRS and CDR2 YFSETQ. The V end lost 4 bases, the J end lost 3 bases, and 6 bases lay between the germline ends. There are 12 residues in the CDR3. The CDR3 DNA reads as TGCGCCAGCAGCGCTCCTACAGATACGCAGTATTTT. It is translated as CASSAPTDTQYF.

This clone was seen only a few times. This chain uses TRBV25-1 with TRBJ2-1; D is uncertain. Germline values: CDR1 MGHDK, CDR2 SYGVNS. The V end lost 5 bases, the J end lost 7 bases, and 6 bases lay between the germline ends. The CDR3 is 11 amino acids. CDR3 nucleotides: TGTGCCAGCAGTTTGGTTAATGAGCAGTTCTTC. Translation gives CASSLVNEQFF.

V is TRBV4-1 and J is TRBJ1-5; a weak D match, TRBD1 (6 bases). V dropped 0 bases and J dropped 7 bases, with 19 bases sitting between them. Germline CDR1 and CDR2: MGHRA and YSYEKL. The CDR3 length is 17 residues. The CDR3 reads CASSQDWGQSSRQPQHF. The CDR3 coding sequence is TGCGCCAGCAGCCAAGATTGGGGGCAGTCTTCTAGACAGCCCCAGCATTTT.

This clone was counted a single time. The chain has TRBV7-9 and TRBJ1-2, with D perhaps TRBD1 (6 bases). The germline V gene encodes CDR1 SEHNR and CDR2 FQNEAQ (reference sequence). The CDR3 length is 13 residues. Trimming left V 5 bases short and J 2 bases short, with 9 bases between. DNA for the CDR3: TGTGCCAGCAGCCTCCAGGGGAACTATGGCTACACCTTC. Translating gives CASSLQGNYGYTF. The full variable domain, with the rest looked up from reference TRBV7-9 and TRBJ1-2, is DTGVSQNPRHKITKRGQNVTFRCDPISEHNRLYWYRQTLGQGPEFLTYFQNEAQLEKSRLLSDRFSAERPKGSFSTLEIQRTEQGDSAMYLCASSLQGNYGYTFGSGTRLTVV.